The 21 T cell receptor beta chains reported below all come from one sample, sequenced in a study of beta chain features in type 1 diabetes. Isolated RNA was reverse transcribed in full, so expressed TCRB transcripts were sequenced. The repertoire was sequenced with immunoSEQ multiplex PCR; TCRdb's copy has only in-frame clones and lacks some. The data show fewer than 550,000 clones, roughly 11% seen once. Source material: naive CD4+ T cells from blood. The receptors were gathered from a woman aged 18-29 years in good health.

The rearrangement links TRBV27 to TRBJ2-5; TRBD2 is a possible D gene (5 bases). The V end was cut by 6 bases, the J end by 0 bases, with 17 bases between. CDR3 length equals 16 residues. From germline, CDR1 is MNHEY and CDR2 SMNVEV (reference sequence). CDR3 DNA: TGTGCCAGCAGCCAAACTTGGACGGGGTACCAAGAGACCCAGTACTTC. Residues: CASSQTWTGYQETQYF.

The rearrangement joins TRBV11-2 to TRBJ2-7; D perhaps matches TRBD2 (6 bases). CDR1 is SGHAT, CDR2 FQNNGV, per germline. V was trimmed by 5 bases and J by 2 bases, leaving 16 bases between them. The CDR3 extends over 15 amino acids. Here the CDR3 DNA reads TGTGCCAGCAGCACCCCAGCGGGCAAAGCCTACGAGCAGTACTTC. Translation: CASSTPAGKAYEQYF. Supplemented by reference TRBV11-2 and TRBJ2-7, the full variable domain reads EAGVAQSPRYKIIEKRQSVAFWCNPISGHATLYWYQQILGQGPKLLIQFQNNGVVDDSQLPKDRFSAERLKGVDSTLKIQPAKLEDSAVYLCASSTPAGKAYEQYFGPGTRLTVT.

This clone occurred a few times. The chain combines TRBV7-8 with TRBJ1-4; D is unclear. CDR1 is SGHVS and CDR2 is FQNEAQ in the germline V gene. This CDR3 is built from 15 residues. Deletions cut 6 bases from V and 2 bases from J, with 13 bases between. CDR3 sequence: CASRRRGATNEKLFF. For the CDR3, the DNA is TGTGCCAGCAGGCGGCGGGGTGCCACTAATGAAAAACTGTTTTTT.

There are a few counts of this clone. The chain recombines TRBV29-1 with TRBJ2-3; D may be TRBD1 or TRBD2 (5 bases each). The V end lost 8 bases, the J end lost 0 bases, and 15 bases lay between the germline ends. CDR1 and CDR2 from the germline V gene are SQVTM and ANQGSEA. The CDR3 runs 14 residues. The chain's CDR3 is CSSRVGDSTDTQYF. CDR3 coding DNA: TGCAGCTCCCGGGTGGGGGATAGCACAGATACGCAGTATTTT.

The V gene is TRBV7-9, the J gene TRBJ1-1; no reliable D call. V lost 1 base to trimming and J lost 5 bases, with 8 bases between them. Germline V gene data show CDR1 as SEHNR and CDR2 as FQNEAQ (reference sequence). This CDR3 spans 13 amino acids. CDR3 region: CASSLEYGTEAFF. The CDR3 DNA sequence: TGTGCCAGCAGCTTAGAGTACGGTACTGAAGCTTTCTTT.

The chain links TRBV13 to TRBJ2-2; 9 bases map to TRBD1. The CDR3 length is 15 residues. Germline V gene data show CDR1 as PRHDT and CDR2 as FYEKMQ (reference sequence). J gave up 1 base and V 5 bases, and 2 bases lay outside the gene matches. The CDR3 here is CASSRTGVNTGELFF. The CDR3 DNA reads as TGTGCCAGCAGCCGGACAGGGGTGAACACCGGGGAGCTGTTTTTT.

The chain carries TRBV6-6 and TRBJ2-1; TRBD2 matches 8 bases. The CDR3 runs 16 residues. After removal of 4 bases from V and 4 bases from J, the junction contained 9 bases not matched to a gene. Germline loops: CDR1 MNHNY, CDR2 SVGAGI (reference sequence). CDR3 protein: CASSSPAGEGYNEQFF. The CDR3 DNA reads TGTGCCAGCAGTTCCCCAGCGGGAGAAGGGTACAATGAGCAGTTCTTC.

This clone was found a few times. V usage is TRBV14 and J usage is TRBJ1-1; D is unresolved. CDR1 SGHDN and CDR2 FVKESK come from the germline V gene. This CDR3 has 15 amino acids. Trimming cost V 4 bases and J 0 bases, with 12 bases left between them. The CDR3 coding sequence is TGTGCCAGCAGCCCCCTTTCGGGGATGAACACTGAAGCTTTCTTT. Protein: CASSPLSGMNTEAFF. Filled out from reference TRBV14 and TRBJ1-1, the complete variable domain reads EAGVTQFPSHSVIEKGQTVTLRCDPISGHDNLYWYRRVMGKEIKFLLHFVKESKQDESGMPNNRFLAERTGGTYSTLKVQPAELEDSGVYFCASSPLSGMNTEAFFGQGTRLTVV.

In this sample, this clone turned up a few times. In DNA, the CDR3 is TGTGCCATCAGTGCGGGGCAAGAGACCCAGTACTTC. Its protein product is CAISAGQETQYF. This chain links TRBV10-3 with TRBJ2-5; D is possibly TRBD2 (5 bases). CDR3 size: 12 residues. Trimming left V 4 bases short and J 2 bases short, with 5 bases between. Germline V CDR1 and CDR2: ENHRY, SYGVKD.

The table lists this clone with a few counts. This chain connects TRBV7-2 to TRBJ2-3, with 10 bases lining up with TRBD2. The CDR3 runs to 16 residues. Trimming removed 5 bases from V and 2 bases from J; junction bases left unmatched: 7. Germline CDR1 and CDR2: SGHTA and FQGNSA. CDR3 bases: TGTGCCAGCAGCAACCTACTAGCGGGGAACACAGATACGCAGTATTTT. Protein: CASSNLLAGNTDTQYF.

This rearrangement joins TRBV5-1 to TRBJ2-1, with 7 bases lining up with TRBD1. The CDR3 contains 13 residues. With V trimmed by 4 bases and J by 8 bases, 6 bases remained unmatched. The germline V gene encodes CDR1 SGHRS and CDR2 YFSETQ. CDR3 sequence reads: CASSLRTGHEQFF. CDR3 nucleotides: TGCGCCAGCAGCCTACGGACAGGACATGAGCAGTTCTTC. The full variable domain, rest sourced from reference TRBV5-1 and TRBJ2-1, is KAGVTQTPRYLIKTRGQQVTLSCSPISGHRSVSWYQQTPGQGLQFLFEYFSETQRNKGNFPGRFSGRQFSNSRSEMNVSTLELGDSALYLCASSLRTGHEQFFGPGTRLTVL.

This clone was recorded a few times. The genes are TRBV4-2 and TRBJ2-3; D gene ambiguous. CDR3 length: 15 residues. Trimming took 0 bases from V and 1 from J, leaving 8 bases between them. Germline V gives CDR1 LGHNA, CDR2 YNFKEQ. The CDR3 sequence: CASSQDPQGTDTQYF. The CDR3 DNA follows: TGTGCCAGCAGCCAAGATCCCCAAGGCACAGATACGCAGTATTTT.

J is TRBJ2-5 and V is TRBV9, with D hard to call. Germline CDR1 and CDR2: SGDLS and YYNGEE. Deletions cut 0 bases from V and 5 bases from J, with 8 bases between. This CDR3 has 13 amino acids. CDR3 region: CASSVALVETQYF. In nucleotides, the CDR3 is TGTGCCAGCAGCGTAGCTTTAGTGGAGACCCAGTACTTC.

The table lists this clone with a few counts. The chain is built from TRBV14 and TRBJ2-5; no clear D. This CDR3 is 12 amino acids long. From germline, CDR1 is SGHDN and CDR2 FVKESK. V was pared by 3 bases and J by 5 bases, with 7 bases between. This CDR3 reads CASSHTVETQYF. CDR3 nucleotide sequence: TGTGCCAGCAGCCATACAGTGGAGACCCAGTACTTC.

This clone turned up a few times. The chain combines TRBV18 with TRBJ2-5, with TRBD2 as a possible D gene (5 bases). The ends were cut back, 1 base at V and 3 bases at J, with 6 bases in the middle. Germline CDR1 reads KGHSH; CDR2 reads LQKENI. The CDR3 runs 13 residues. In DNA, the CDR3 is TGTGCCAGCTCACCACAACTAGAAGAGACCCAGTACTTC. Encoded protein: CASSPQLEETQYF.

A few counts support this clone. The chain employs TRBV28 and TRBJ2-1, with D tentatively TRBD1 (6 bases). Trimming removed 2 bases at V and 14 bases at J, with 22 bases between. The germline V gene encodes CDR1 MDHEN and CDR2 SYDVKM. This CDR3 is built from 15 residues. The CDR3 sequence is CASSLVTPPRGGKFF. In DNA, the CDR3 is TGTGCCAGCAGTTTAGTTACTCCCCCCAGGGGTGGAAAGTTCTTC.

This chain joins TRBV4-2 and TRBJ2-7; a weak D match, TRBD2 (6 bases). The CDR3 contains 15 residues. The ends were cut back, 0 bases at V and 0 bases at J, with 9 bases in the middle. Germline assignment: CDR1 LGHNA and CDR2 YNFKEQ. As DNA, the CDR3 is TGTGCCAGCAGCCAAGATCGGCGGGGCTCCTACGAGCAGTACTTC. Translation gives CASSQDRRGSYEQYF.

This chain links TRBV25-1 with TRBJ1-1, with D unresolved. This CDR3 has 13 amino acids. The germline V gene has CDR1 MGHDK and CDR2 SYGVNS. Trimming removed 2 bases at V and 1 base at J, with 5 bases between. CDR3 in amino acids: CASSEAGNTEAFF. The CDR3 nucleotides are TGTGCCAGCAGTGAAGCGGGGAACACTGAAGCTTTCTTT.

DNA for the CDR3: TGTGCCAGTAGTGGACAGGGGGCGGCTTTCTTT. Encoded protein: CASSGQGAAFF. The chain is built from TRBV19 and TRBJ1-1; 11 bases agree with TRBD1. V trimming: 5 bases; J trimming: 11 bases; junction bases outside the gene matches: 1. Looked up from germline, CDR1 is LNHDA and CDR2 is SQIVND (reference sequence). This CDR3 spans 11 amino acids.

V gene TRBV18 combines with J gene TRBJ1-2; D perhaps matches TRBD1 (6 bases). CDR3 length: 15 residues. V lost 4 bases, J lost 0 bases, and 12 bases lay in between. The germline CDR1 and CDR2 sequences are KGHSH and LQKENI. CDR3 DNA: TGTGCCAGCTCACTCCAGGGGTCGGCTAACTATGGCTACACCTTC. It translates to CASSLQGSANYGYTF.

In this sample, this clone turned up a few times. The chain has TRBV25-1 and TRBJ2-5, with TRBD2 identical over 12 bases. CDR3 length: 15 amino acids. With V trimmed by 4 bases and J by 4 bases, 4 bases remained unmatched. Germline values: CDR1 MGHDK, CDR2 SYGVNS. CDR3 sequence (DNA): TGTGCCAGCAGTGGTCTGGGACTAGCGGGAGAGACCCAGTACTTC. Its translation: CASSGLGLAGETQYF.